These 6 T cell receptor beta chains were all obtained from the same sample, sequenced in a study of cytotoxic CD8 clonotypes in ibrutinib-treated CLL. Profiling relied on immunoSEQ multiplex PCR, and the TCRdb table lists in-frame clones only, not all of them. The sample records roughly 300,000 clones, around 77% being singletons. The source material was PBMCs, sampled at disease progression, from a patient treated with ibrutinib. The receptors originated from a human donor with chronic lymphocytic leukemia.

CDR3 bases: TGTGCCAGCAGCTTAGGGAGGACCTACGAGCAGTACTTC. This encodes CASSLGRTYEQYF. The rearrangement joins TRBV7-6 to TRBJ2-7, with TRBD2 as a possible D gene (5 bases). The CDR3 runs 13 residues. Per the germline V gene, CDR1 is SGHVS and CDR2 is FNYEAQ. The V and J ends lost 1 base and 2 bases respectively, with 6 bases between them.

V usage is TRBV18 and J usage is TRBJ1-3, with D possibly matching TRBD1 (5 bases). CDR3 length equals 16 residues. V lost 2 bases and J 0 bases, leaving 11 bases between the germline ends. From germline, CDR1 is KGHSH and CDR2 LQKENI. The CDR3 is CASSPIRALSGNTIYF. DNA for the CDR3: TGTGCCAGCTCACCAATCAGGGCCCTCTCTGGAAACACCATATATTTT.

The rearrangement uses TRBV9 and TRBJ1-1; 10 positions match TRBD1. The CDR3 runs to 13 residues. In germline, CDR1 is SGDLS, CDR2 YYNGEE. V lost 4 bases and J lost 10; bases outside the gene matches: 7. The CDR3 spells CASSPRDRGVAFF. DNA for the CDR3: TGTGCCAGCAGCCCCAGGGACAGGGGCGTAGCTTTCTTT.

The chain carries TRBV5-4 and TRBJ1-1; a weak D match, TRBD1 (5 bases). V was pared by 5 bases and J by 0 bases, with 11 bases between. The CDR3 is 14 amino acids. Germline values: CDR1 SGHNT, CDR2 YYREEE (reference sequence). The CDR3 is CASRFDRLNTEAFF. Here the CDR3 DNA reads TGTGCCAGCAGATTCGACAGACTGAACACTGAAGCTTTCTTT.

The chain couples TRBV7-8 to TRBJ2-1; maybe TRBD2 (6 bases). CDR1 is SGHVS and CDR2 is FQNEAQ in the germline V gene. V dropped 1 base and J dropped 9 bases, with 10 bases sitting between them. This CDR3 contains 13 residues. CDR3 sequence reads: CASSLGGGTEQFF. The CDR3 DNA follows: TGTGCCAGCAGCTTAGGAGGCGGGACTGAGCAGTTCTTC.

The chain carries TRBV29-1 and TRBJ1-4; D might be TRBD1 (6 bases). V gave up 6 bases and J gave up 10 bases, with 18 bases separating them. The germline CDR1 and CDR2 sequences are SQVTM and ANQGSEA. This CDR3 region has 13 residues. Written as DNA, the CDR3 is TGCAGCGTGATACAGGGTAGAGCGCGAAAACTGTTTTTT. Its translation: CSVIQGRARKLFF.